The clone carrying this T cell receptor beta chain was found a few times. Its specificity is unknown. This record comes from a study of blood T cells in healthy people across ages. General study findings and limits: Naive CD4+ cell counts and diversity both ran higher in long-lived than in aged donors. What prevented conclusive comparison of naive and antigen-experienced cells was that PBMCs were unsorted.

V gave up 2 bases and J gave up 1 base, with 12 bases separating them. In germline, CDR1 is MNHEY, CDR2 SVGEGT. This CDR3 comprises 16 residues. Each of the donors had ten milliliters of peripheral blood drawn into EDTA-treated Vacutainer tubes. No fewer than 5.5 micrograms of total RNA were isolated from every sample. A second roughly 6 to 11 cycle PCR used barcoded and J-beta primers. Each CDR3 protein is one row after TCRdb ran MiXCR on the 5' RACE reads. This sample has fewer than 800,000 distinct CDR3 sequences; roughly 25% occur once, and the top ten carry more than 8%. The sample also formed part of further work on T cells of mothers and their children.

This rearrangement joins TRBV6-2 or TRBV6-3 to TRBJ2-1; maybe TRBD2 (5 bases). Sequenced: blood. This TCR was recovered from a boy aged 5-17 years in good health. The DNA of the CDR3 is TGTGCCAGCAGTTACGGGGTTCGGGGATCCTACAATGAGCAGTTCTTC. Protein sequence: CASSYGVRGSYNEQFF.